The rows below give T cell receptor beta chains drawn from one sample of a study of T-cell memory formation after mild COVID-19. TCRdb re-derived calls from the 5' RACE reads in MiXCR, one entry per CDR3 protein. The sample carries 150,000 to 200,000 distinct CDR3 sequences, roughly 23% recorded once. The sample was PBMCs or a T cell subset sorted from them (not recorded which). Source of these receptors: an adult woman who had mild COVID-19 (a few samples of this study predate the infection). Cell type and time point are not known. CDR3s include the opening cysteine and the closing phenylalanine or tryptophan. The D gene is left open where the match is weak. Where a row states a size, it is once, few, many or the class of an expanded clone; other rows omit it.

V: TRBV2
D: TRBD1
J: TRBJ1-2
size: NA
DNA: TGTGCCAGCAGTGAAAGCTCAGGGGGAGTTCTTAATGGCTACACCTTC
CDR3: CASSESSGGVLNGYTF

V: TRBV5-1
D: TRBD2
J: TRBJ2-3
size: NA
DNA: TGCGCCAGCAGCTTACCTGGACTAGCGCTACGGACAGATACGCAGTATTTT
CDR3: CASSLPGLALRTDTQYF

V: TRBV20-1
D: TRBD1
J: TRBJ1-1
size: NA
DNA: TGCAGTGCTAGTCCGTTTGGACAGGGAAGAGCGGAAGCTTTCTTT
CDR3: CSASPFGQGRAEAFF

V: TRBV6-5
D: TRBD2
J: TRBJ2-3
size: NA
DNA: TGTGCCAGCAGTTACCTTAGCGGGGGCACAGATACGCAGTATTTT
CDR3: CASSYLSGGTDTQYF

V: TRBV10-3
D: NA
J: TRBJ2-3
size: NA
DNA: TGTGCCATCAGCCAGCCCCCGGAACCCGGGGATACGCAGTATTTT
CDR3: CAISQPPEPGDTQYF

V: TRBV20-1
D: NA
J: TRBJ2-1
size: NA
DNA: TGCAGTGCTAGTGGTATCAGGGGTGTTGAGCAGTTCTTC
CDR3: CSASGIRGVEQFF

V: TRBV19
D: NA
J: TRBJ2-3
size: few
DNA: TGTGCCAGTAGTCCCCGGGACAGCACAGATACGCAGTATTTT
CDR3: CASSPRDSTDTQYF

V: TRBV11-2
D: TRBD2
J: TRBJ2-7
size: many
DNA: TGTGCCAGCAGCCAACTAGCGGGGCCCTCCTACGAGCAGTACTTC
CDR3: CASSQLAGPSYEQYF

V: TRBV30
D: NA
J: TRBJ2-5
size: NA
DNA: TGTGCCTGGAGTGCGAACTCCCAAGAGACCCAGTACTTC
CDR3: CAWSANSQETQYF

V: TRBV9
D: NA
J: TRBJ2-5
size: NA
DNA: TGTGCCAGCAGCCCGTCGGGATGGGAGACCCAGTACTTC
CDR3: CASSPSGWETQYF

V: TRBV6-6
D: TRBD2
J: TRBJ2-3
size: few
DNA: TGTGCCAGCAGTCCCCTACTAGCGAGTACAGATACGCAGTATTTT
CDR3: CASSPLLASTDTQYF

V: TRBV7-6
D: NA
J: TRBJ1-1
size: NA
DNA: TGTGCCAGCAGCTTTGGGGAGGCAACCCTTGAAGCTTTCTTT
CDR3: CASSFGEATLEAFF

V: TRBV7-9
D: NA
J: TRBJ2-5
size: few
DNA: TGTGCCAGCAGCTTAGGCGTTAGTTCCGGACTGGTGGCTAAAGAGACCCAGTACTTC
CDR3: CASSLGVSSGLVAKETQYF

V: TRBV18
D: NA
J: TRBJ2-3
size: few
DNA: TGTGCCAGCTCAGGAACGGACCTATCCCTGGTAGATACGCAGTATTTT
CDR3: CASSGTDLSLVDTQYF

V: TRBV7-9
D: NA
J: TRBJ2-1
size: NA
DNA: TGTGCCAGCCGGGTAGGGCCTGCGGATGAGCAGTTCTTC
CDR3: CASRVGPADEQFF

V: TRBV7-9
D: NA
J: TRBJ1-2
size: NA
DNA: TGTGCCAGCACCCCCGGCTACTCGGGTGACCCCTATGGCTACACCTTC
CDR3: CASTPGYSGDPYGYTF

V: TRBV9
D: TRBD1
J: TRBJ2-5
size: medium-sized
DNA: TGTGCCAGCAGTGGGACAGGGGCTGGGGAGACCCAGTACTTC
CDR3: CASSGTGAGETQYF

V: TRBV5-5
D: TRBD2
J: TRBJ2-1
size: few
DNA: TGTGCCAGCAGCCCCGGGACTAGCGGGGGGGATGAGCAGTTCTTC
CDR3: CASSPGTSGGDEQFF

V: TRBV15
D: TRBD1
J: TRBJ2-5
size: few
DNA: TGTGCCACCAGCAGAGATGGAAAGGGGGCGGGAGAGACCCAGTACTTC
CDR3: CATSRDGKGAGETQYF

V: TRBV4-3
D: NA
J: TRBJ2-3
size: NA
DNA: TGCGCCAGCAGCCAAGTTGGGGACTTGGGCACAGATACGCAGTATTTT
CDR3: CASSQVGDLGTDTQYF

V: TRBV7-9
D: TRBD1
J: TRBJ2-3
size: few
DNA: TGTGCCAGCAGCTTGAACAGGGGTCCAGATACGCAGTATTTT
CDR3: CASSLNRGPDTQYF

V: TRBV3-1
D: TRBD1
J: TRBJ2-1
size: few
DNA: TGTGCCAGCAGATCCCAGGGGGCTGGGGGCAATGAGCAGTTCTTC
CDR3: CASRSQGAGGNEQFF

V: TRBV4-3
D: NA
J: TRBJ2-1
size: NA
DNA: TGCGCCAGCAGCCACTCAGGACGTGAGCAGTTCTTC
CDR3: CASSHSGREQFF

V: TRBV25-1
D: TRBD1
J: TRBJ1-2
size: NA
DNA: TGTGCCAGCAGTGTAAGGGACAGTATCAACTATGGCTACACCTTC
CDR3: CASSVRDSINYGYTF

V: TRBV6-1
D: TRBD2
J: TRBJ2-1
size: NA
DNA: TGTGCCAGCACCGTAGCGGGAGGGCTTGTTGAGCAGTTCTTC
CDR3: CASTVAGGLVEQFF

V: TRBV11-2
D: TRBD1
J: TRBJ1-1
size: NA
DNA: TGTGCCAGCAGCTGGAGCGGGACAGGGGCACTGAACACTGAAGCTTTCTTT
CDR3: CASSWSGTGALNTEAFF

V: TRBV30
D: NA
J: TRBJ1-1
size: many
DNA: TGTGCCTGGAGTCATGGGATTGAAGCTTTCTTT
CDR3: CAWSHGIEAFF